Here is one T cell receptor beta chain with its context. V lost 5 bases and J lost 4, with 8 bases in between. Germline CDR1 and CDR2: SEHNR and FQNEAQ (reference sequence). The CDR3 has 12 residues. These data come from a study of blood T cell repertoires in COVID-19. Overall study context: Researchers got acute and convalescent COVID-19 samples from the United States, Italy and Spain.

The table came from immunoSEQ multiplex PCR; TCRdb's copy has only in-frame clones and leaves some out. Of around 170,000 clones in the sample, about 90% were seen once. The receptor's source is a man aged 55 to 69 with acute or convalescent COVID-19. V is TRBV7-9 and J is TRBJ1-1; D uncertain. Sequenced: peripheral blood. Written as DNA, the CDR3 is TGTGCCAGCAGCCGGGGTTCCACTGAAGCTTTCTTT. This translates into CASSRGSTEAFF. Full variable domain (remainder filled in from reference TRBV7-9 and TRBJ1-1): DTGVSQNPRHKITKRGQNVTFRCDPISEHNRLYWYRQTLGQGPEFLTYFQNEAQLEKSRLLSDRFSAERPKGSFSTLEIQRTEQGDSAMYLCASSRGSTEAFFGQGTRLTVV.